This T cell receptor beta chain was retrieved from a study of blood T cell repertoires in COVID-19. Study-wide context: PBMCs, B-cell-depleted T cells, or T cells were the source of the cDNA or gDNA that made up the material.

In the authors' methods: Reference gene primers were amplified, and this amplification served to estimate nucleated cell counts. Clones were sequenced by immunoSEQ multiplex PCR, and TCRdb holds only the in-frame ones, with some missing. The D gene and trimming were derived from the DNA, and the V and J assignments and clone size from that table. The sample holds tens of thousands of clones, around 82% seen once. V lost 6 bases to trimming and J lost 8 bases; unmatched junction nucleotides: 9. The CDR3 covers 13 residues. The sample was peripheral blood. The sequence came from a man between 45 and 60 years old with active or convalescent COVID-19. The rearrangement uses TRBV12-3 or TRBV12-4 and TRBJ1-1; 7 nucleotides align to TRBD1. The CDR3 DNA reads TGTGCCAGCAGCACTAGACAGGGATCCGAAGCTTTCTTT. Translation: CASSTRQGSEAFF.